The sequence of this T cell receptor beta chain was determined in a study of cytomegalovirus exposure and HLA in healthy donors. About this clone: Its antigen is currently unknown.

Overall study results and limits: As confirmed in vitro, three CMV-associated chains were specific for CMV antigens. The listing of 150 to 200 TCR beta chains classed them as cytomegalovirus-associated. In the 130 or so validation repertoires, a later analysis found that first-cohort TCR clusters tended to co-occur.

The ends were cut back, 6 bases at V and 0 bases at J, with 14 bases in the middle. CDR3 length: 16 amino acids. Germline V gives CDR1 MNHEY, CDR2 SMNVEV (reference sequence). The protocol was immunoSEQ multiplex PCR, while the TCRdb copy is restricted to in-frame clones and leaves out a portion. The sample contains 95,000 to 150,000 clones, around 89% of which appear only once. The clonotype was recovered from a woman aged 18-29 years in good health and CMV-seropositive. Sequences were obtained from PBMCs. The chain uses TRBV27 and TRBJ1-4; no clear D gene. DNA for the CDR3: TGTGCCAGCAGCCCGAGGGAACCTTCAACTAATGAAAAACTGTTTTTT. Encoded protein: CASSPREPSTNEKLFF. Together with reference TRBV27 and TRBJ1-4, the CDR3 gives the full variable domain: EAQVTQNPRYLITVTGKKLTVTCSQNMNHEYMSWYRQDPGLGLRQIYYSMNVEVTDKGDVPEGYKVSRKEKRNFPLILESPSPNQTSLYFCASSPREPSTNEKLFFGSGTQLSVL.